The present T cell receptor beta chain was sequenced within a study of beta chain features in type 1 diabetes. This clone was seen a handful of times. Its matching antigen is unknown. CDR1 is SGHTA and CDR2 is FQGNSA in the germline V gene. The V segment lost 4 bases and the J segment 3 bases; nucleotides outside the gene matches: 8. The CDR3 has 16 amino acids. Sequenced material consisted of expressed TCRB transcripts (all of the isolated RNA was reverse transcribed). Average reads for naive, central memory and regulatory T cell samples were roughly 3.5 million. Libraries were prepared by immunoSEQ multiplex PCR; TCRdb keeps only in-frame clonotypes and omits some of them. Among over 700,000 clones, around a sixth were seen once, and the ten largest hold roughly 0.025%. Study observations and caveats: No resolution was reached here on whether HLA type influences TCRB rearrangement. People with Type 1 diabetes carried modestly yet significantly shorter TCRB CDR3s in all four CD4+ subsets.

A CD45RO/CCR7/CD25/CD127/CD95/CD27 panel sorted naive, central memory, regulatory and stem cell-like memory CD4+ cells. The sequenced sample consisted of naive CD4+ T cells from blood. This TCR derives from a woman younger than 30 in good health. The chain couples TRBV7-2 to TRBJ2-7; TRBD2 matches 11 bases. The DNA for the CDR3 is TGTGCCAGCAGCTGGGGGCTAGCGGGAGGTTTCTACGAGCAGTACTTC. The encoded protein is CASSWGLAGGFYEQYF. Complete variable domain (other parts from reference TRBV7-2 and TRBJ2-7): GAGVSQSPSNKVTEKGKDVELRCDPISGHTALYWYRQSLGQGLEFLIYFQGNSAPDKSGLPSDRFSAERTGGSVSTLTIQRTQQEDSAVYLCASSWGLAGGFYEQYFGPGTRLTVT.